This T cell receptor beta chain was obtained from a study of blood T cell repertoires in COVID-19. Background on the study: COVID-19 samples, acute and convalescent, were from the United States, Italy and Spain. The cDNA or gDNA used as material had been derived from T cells, B-cell-depleted T cells, or PBMCs.

In the study's own analysis: Cell counts per sample came from amplifying reference gene primers. Clones were sequenced by immunoSEQ multiplex PCR, and TCRdb holds only the in-frame ones, with some missing. V, J and clone size reflect that table, while D and trimming were determined from the DNA. The table has about 220,000 clones, approximately 83% seen once; the top ten hold less than 2.5%. The CDR3 covers 14 residues. CDR1 MGHRA and CDR2 YSYEKL come from the germline V gene. V was shortened by 4 bases and J by 3 bases, with 12 bases between the two germline ends. The clonotype was recovered from an older woman with acute or convalescent COVID-19. The chain uses TRBV4-1 and TRBJ1-2, with unresolved D. The sequencing sample was made of peripheral blood. The CDR3 DNA reads TGCGCCAGCAGCCCTTCGGGAGGAGACTATGGCTACACCTTC. Its protein product is CASSPSGGDYGYTF.